This TCR beta chain came from a study of shared clonotypes between healthy human individuals. Produced via immunoSEQ multiplex PCR; TCRdb's table is partial and in-frame only. The data show over 950,000 clones, with approximately 75% seen just once and 0.89% held by the top ten. The germline CDR1 and CDR2 sequences are SGHRS and YFSETQ. Trimming left V 0 bases short and J 5 bases short, with 6 bases between. The CDR3 spans 12 residues. V and J are TRBV5-1 and TRBJ2-7, with unresolved D. The TCR was taken from a man younger than 30 in good health. Some clones in this sample may be carry-over from other donors' samples. The sample comprised memory CD4+ T cells from PBMCs. Subset defined: CD45RA-negative fraction. The CDR3 sequence: CASSLEADEQYF. The DNA for the CDR3 is TGCGCCAGCAGCTTGGAGGCAGACGAGCAGTACTTC.